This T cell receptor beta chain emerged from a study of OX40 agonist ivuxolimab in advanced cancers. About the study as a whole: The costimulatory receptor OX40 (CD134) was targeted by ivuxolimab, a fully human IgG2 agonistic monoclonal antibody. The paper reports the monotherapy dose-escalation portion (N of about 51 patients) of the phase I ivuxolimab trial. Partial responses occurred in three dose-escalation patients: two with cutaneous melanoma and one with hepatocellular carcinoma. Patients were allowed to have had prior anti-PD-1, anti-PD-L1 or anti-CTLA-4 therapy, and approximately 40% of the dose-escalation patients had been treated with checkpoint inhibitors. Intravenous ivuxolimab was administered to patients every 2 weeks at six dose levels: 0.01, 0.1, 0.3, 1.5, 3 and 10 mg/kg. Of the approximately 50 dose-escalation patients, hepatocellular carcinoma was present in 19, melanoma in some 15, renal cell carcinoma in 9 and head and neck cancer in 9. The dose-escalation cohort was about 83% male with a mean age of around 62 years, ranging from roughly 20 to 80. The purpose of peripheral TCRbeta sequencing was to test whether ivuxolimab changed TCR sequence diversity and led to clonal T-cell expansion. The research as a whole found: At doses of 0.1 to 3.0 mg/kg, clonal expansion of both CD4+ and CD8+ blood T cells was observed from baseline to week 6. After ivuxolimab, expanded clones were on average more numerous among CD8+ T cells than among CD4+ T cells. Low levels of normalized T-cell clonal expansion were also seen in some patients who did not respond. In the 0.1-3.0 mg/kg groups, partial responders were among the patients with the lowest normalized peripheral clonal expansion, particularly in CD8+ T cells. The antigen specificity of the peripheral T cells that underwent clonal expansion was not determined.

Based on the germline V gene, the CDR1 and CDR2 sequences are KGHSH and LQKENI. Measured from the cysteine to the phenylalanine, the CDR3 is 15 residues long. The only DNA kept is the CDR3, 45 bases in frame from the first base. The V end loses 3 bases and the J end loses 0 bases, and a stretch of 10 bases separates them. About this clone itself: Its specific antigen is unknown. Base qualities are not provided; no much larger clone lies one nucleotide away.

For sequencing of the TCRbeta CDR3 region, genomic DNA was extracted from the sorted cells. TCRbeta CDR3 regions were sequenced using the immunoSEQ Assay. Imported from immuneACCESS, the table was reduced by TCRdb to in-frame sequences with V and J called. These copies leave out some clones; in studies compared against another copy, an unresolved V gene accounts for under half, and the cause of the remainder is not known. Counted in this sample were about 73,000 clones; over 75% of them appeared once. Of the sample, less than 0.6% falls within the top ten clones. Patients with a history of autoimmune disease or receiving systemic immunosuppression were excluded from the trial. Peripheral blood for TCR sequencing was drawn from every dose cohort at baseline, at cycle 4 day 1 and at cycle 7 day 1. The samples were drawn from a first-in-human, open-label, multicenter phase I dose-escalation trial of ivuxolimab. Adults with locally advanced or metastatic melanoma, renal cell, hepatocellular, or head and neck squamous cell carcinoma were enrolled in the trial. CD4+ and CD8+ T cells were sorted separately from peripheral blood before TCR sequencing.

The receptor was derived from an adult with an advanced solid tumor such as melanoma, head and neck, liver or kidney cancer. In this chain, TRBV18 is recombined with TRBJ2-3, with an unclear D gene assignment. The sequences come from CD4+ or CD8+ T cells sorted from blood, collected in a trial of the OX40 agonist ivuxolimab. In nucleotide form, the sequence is TGTGCCAGCTCACCGTCGGTTACTAGCACAGATACGCAGTATTTT. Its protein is CASSPSVTSTDTQYF.